The rows below give T cell receptor beta chains drawn from one sample of a study of blood T cell repertoires in COVID-19. TCRdb's table, derived via immunoSEQ multiplex PCR, lists solely in-frame clones and lacks some. Seen here are roughly 500,000 clones, about 91% observed once, and the top ten hold approximately 0.9%. The sequenced sample consisted of peripheral blood. Source of these receptors: a man between 18 and 29 years old with COVID-19, enrolled during active disease. Both conserved end residues are part of each CDR3. D genes are given only for firm matches. For some rows the clone size is stated as once, few or many, or as a class when expanded; others skip it.

CDR3	DNA	J	V	D	size
CASSPQDSVGSPLHF	TGTGCCAGCAGCCCACAGGACAGTGTTGGTTCACCCCTCCACTTT	TRBJ1-6	TRBV7-9	-	-
CASGLPAGASEQFF	TGTGCTAGTGGTTTGCCCGCGGGGGCGAGCGAGCAGTTCTTC	TRBJ2-1	TRBV12-5	-	-
CSVRFGYEQYF	TGCAGCGTTCGCTTCGGCTACGAGCAGTACTTC	TRBJ2-7	TRBV29-1	-	-
CASSTSGGPGSAELFF	TGTGCCAGCAGCACTTCAGGGGGGCCGGGTTCGGCGGAGCTGTTTTTT	TRBJ2-2	TRBV11-2	-	few
CATSGPGSDTQYF	TGTGCCACCAGTGGTCCAGGATCAGATACGCAGTATTTT	TRBJ2-3	TRBV24-1	-	-
CASSEGFTGYEKLFF	TGTGCCAGCAGTGAAGGGTTCACAGGGTATGAAAAACTGTTTTTT	TRBJ1-4	TRBV2	-	-
CAIMVENEKLFF	TGTGCCATCATGGTTGAGAATGAAAAACTGTTTTTT	TRBJ1-4	TRBV2	-	once
CASSSDGLAGGHNEQFF	TGTGCCAGCAGCTCCGACGGACTAGCGGGAGGCCACAATGAGCAGTTCTTC	TRBJ2-1	TRBV7-3	TRBD2	-
CASSLGLAGVRDTQYF	TGTGCCAGCAGCTTGGGTCTAGCGGGGGTAAGAGATACGCAGTATTTT	TRBJ2-3	TRBV11-2	TRBD2	-
CSETGLADYGYTF	TGCAGCGAAACAGGGTTGGCGGACTATGGCTACACCTTC	TRBJ1-2	TRBV29-1	-	-
CASSSVYNEQFF	TGTGCCAGCAGTTCCGTCTACAATGAGCAGTTCTTC	TRBJ2-1	TRBV12-3/TRBV12-4	-	-
CSANIRGNTEAFF	TGCAGCGCCAATATCAGGGGGAACACTGAAGCTTTCTTT	TRBJ1-1	TRBV29-1	-	-
CASSRKGARDYGYTF	TGTGCCAGTAGTAGGAAGGGGGCACGGGACTATGGCTACACCTTC	TRBJ1-2	TRBV19	TRBD1	-
CASSLVAAGEQFF	TGTGCCAGCAGCTTAGTGGCCGCGGGGGAGCAGTTCTTC	TRBJ2-1	TRBV7-6	-	-
CASSYTGTYSYEQYF	TGCGCCAGCAGCTACACCGGGACATACTCCTACGAGCAGTACTTC	TRBJ2-7	TRBV5-1	-	-
CASSLEATLYGYTF	TGCGCCAGCAGCTTGGAGGCGACTCTCTATGGCTACACCTTC	TRBJ1-2	TRBV5-1	-	once
CASKQGATEAFF	TGTGCCAGTAAGCAGGGCGCCACTGAAGCTTTCTTT	TRBJ1-1	TRBV19	-	-
CASRKETPFF	TGTGCCAGCCGAAAGGAGACTCCCTTCTTC	TRBJ2-1	TRBV7-9	-	-
CASRLLIAGGGFDSPLHF	TGTGCCAGCAGACTATTAATCGCAGGGGGCGGATTCGATTCACCCCTCCACTTT	TRBJ1-6	TRBV3-1/TRBV3-2	TRBD1	-
CASSDRVAGELFF	TGTGCCAGTAGTGACAGGGTAGCCGGGGAGCTGTTTTTT	TRBJ2-2	TRBV19	TRBD1	once
CASSYRGPAVSGANVLTF	TGTGCCAGCAGCTACAGGGGGCCGGCGGTCTCTGGGGCCAACGTCCTGACTTTC	TRBJ2-6	TRBV11-3	TRBD1	-
CASSFANSRLNTEAFF	TGTGCCAGCAGCTTCGCAAACAGTCGTTTGAACACTGAAGCTTTCTTT	TRBJ1-1	TRBV5-5	-	-
CASSPLYTDTQYF	TGTGCCAGCAGCCCCCTCTACACAGATACGCAGTATTTT	TRBJ2-3	TRBV7-9	-	-
CASSPRTSGYEQYF	TGCGCCAGCAGCCCCCGGACTAGCGGCTACGAGCAGTACTTC	TRBJ2-7	TRBV5-1	TRBD2	-
CSVQQQGSDQPQHF	TGCAGCGTTCAACAACAGGGCAGCGATCAGCCCCAGCATTTT	TRBJ1-5	TRBV29-1	-	-
CASSLYSGRGREQYF	TGTGCCAGCAGTTTATATTCCGGGAGGGGCCGCGAGCAGTACTTC	TRBJ2-7	TRBV27	TRBD2	-
CASSLLGLKETQYF	TGTGCCAGCAGCTTATTAGGACTCAAAGAGACCCAGTACTTC	TRBJ2-5	TRBV7-2	-	-
CASSHPTLGGSGNTIYF	TGTGCCAGCAGCCACCCCACCTTGGGGGGCTCTGGAAACACCATATATTTT	TRBJ1-3	TRBV3-1/TRBV3-2	-	-
CASSQQGALDYGYTF	TGTGCCAGCAGCCAACAGGGGGCTCTCGACTATGGCTACACCTTC	TRBJ1-2	TRBV3-1/TRBV3-2	TRBD1	-
CATSDGLAQPQHF	TGTGCCACCAGCGACGGGTTGGCGCAGCCCCAGCATTTT	TRBJ1-5	TRBV24-1	-	few
CASSFSGRGLDSPLHF	TGTGCCAGCAGCTTTTCCGGCAGGGGGCTAGATTCACCCCTCCACTTT	TRBJ1-6	TRBV5-6	TRBD1	-
CASSDNTGNTIYF	TGTGCCAGTAGTGACAACACCGGAAACACCATATATTTT	TRBJ1-3	TRBV19	-	few
CASSPTGEEQYF	TGTGCCAGCAGTCCGACAGGAGAAGAGCAGTACTTC	TRBJ2-7	TRBV6-5	-	-
CASSGGTGIAPNGYTF	TGTGCCAGCAGCGGAGGGACAGGGATAGCTCCGAATGGCTACACCTTC	TRBJ1-2	TRBV9	TRBD1	-
CASRYRWDSPLHF	TGTGCCAGCCGGTACAGGTGGGATTCACCCCTCCACTTT	TRBJ1-6	TRBV28	-	-
CASSQIEATNEKLFF	TGTGCCAGCAGCCAAATAGAAGCAACTAATGAAAAACTGTTTTTT	TRBJ1-4	TRBV3-1/TRBV3-2	-	-
CASSRGRSGYEQYF	TGTGCCAGCAGCCGCGGGAGATCGGGGTACGAGCAGTACTTC	TRBJ2-7	TRBV5-4	TRBD2	-
CASSYGLNYTF	TGTGCCAGCAGTTACGGACTGAACTACACCTTC	TRBJ1-2	TRBV6-5	-	-
CATSPRDIEIDTQYF	TGTGCCACCAGTCCCCGGGACATAGAAATAGATACGCAGTATTTT	TRBJ2-3	TRBV24-1	-	-